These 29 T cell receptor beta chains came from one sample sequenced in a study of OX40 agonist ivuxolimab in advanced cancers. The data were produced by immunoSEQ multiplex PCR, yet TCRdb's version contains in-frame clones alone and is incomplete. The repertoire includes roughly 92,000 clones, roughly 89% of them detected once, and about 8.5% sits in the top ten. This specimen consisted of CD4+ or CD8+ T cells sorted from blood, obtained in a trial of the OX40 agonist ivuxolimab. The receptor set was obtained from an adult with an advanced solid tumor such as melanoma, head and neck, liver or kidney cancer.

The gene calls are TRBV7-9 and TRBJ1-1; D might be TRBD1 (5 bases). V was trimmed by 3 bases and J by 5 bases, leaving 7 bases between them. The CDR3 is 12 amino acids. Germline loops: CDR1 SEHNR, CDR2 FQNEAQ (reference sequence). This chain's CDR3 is CASSFQGTEAFF. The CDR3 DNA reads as TGTGCCAGCAGCTTCCAGGGAACTGAAGCTTTCTTT.

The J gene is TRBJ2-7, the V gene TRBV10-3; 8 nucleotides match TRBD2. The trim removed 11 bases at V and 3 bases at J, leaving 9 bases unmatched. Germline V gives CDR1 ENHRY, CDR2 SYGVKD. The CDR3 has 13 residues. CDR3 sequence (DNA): TGTGCCTCGGGGGAGCGGGAGTTCTACGAGCAGTACTTC. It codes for CASGEREFYEQYF.

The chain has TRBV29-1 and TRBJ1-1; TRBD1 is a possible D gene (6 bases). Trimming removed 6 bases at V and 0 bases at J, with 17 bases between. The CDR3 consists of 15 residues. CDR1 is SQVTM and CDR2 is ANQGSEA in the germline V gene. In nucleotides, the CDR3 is TGCAGCGTGAAAACCGCCGGGACACTGAACACTGAAGCTTTCTTT. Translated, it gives CSVKTAGTLNTEAFF.

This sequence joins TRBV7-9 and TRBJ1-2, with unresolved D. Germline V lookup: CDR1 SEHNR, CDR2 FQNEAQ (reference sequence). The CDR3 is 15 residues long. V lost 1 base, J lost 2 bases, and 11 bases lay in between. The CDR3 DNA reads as TGTGCCAGCAGCTTAGGGCCCCGGGGAAACTATGGCTACACCTTC. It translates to CASSLGPRGNYGYTF.

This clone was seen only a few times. DNA for the CDR3: TGTGCCAGCATCACCGACTCGGGGTCTGGAAACACCATATATTTT. Protein sequence: CASITDSGSGNTIYF. This chain links TRBV6-5 with TRBJ1-3, with no clear D. The CDR3 extends over 15 amino acids. V lost 7 bases to trimming and J lost 1 base, with 14 bases between them. Germline-derived CDR1 and CDR2 are MNHEY and SVGAGI.

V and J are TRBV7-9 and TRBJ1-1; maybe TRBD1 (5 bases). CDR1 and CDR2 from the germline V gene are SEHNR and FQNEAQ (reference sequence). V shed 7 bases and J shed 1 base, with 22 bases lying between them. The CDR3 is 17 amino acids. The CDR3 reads CASNSQLSRGRNTEAFF. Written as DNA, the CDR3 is TGTGCCAGCAACTCACAGCTTAGCCGGGGGAGGAACACTGAAGCTTTCTTT.

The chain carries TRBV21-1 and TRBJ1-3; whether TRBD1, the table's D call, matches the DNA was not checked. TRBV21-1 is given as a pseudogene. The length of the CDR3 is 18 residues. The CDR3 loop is CASRYKGILFSSGNTIYF. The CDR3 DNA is TGTGCCAGCCGATATAAGGGGATTTTATTTAGCTCTGGAAACACCATATATTTT.

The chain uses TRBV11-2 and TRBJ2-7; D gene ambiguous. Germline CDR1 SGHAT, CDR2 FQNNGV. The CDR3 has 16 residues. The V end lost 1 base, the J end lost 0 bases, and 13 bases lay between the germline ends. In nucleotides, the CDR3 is TGTGCCAGCAGCTTAGTTAGGGATTCGAGCTCCTACGAGCAGTACTTC. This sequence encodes CASSLVRDSSSYEQYF.

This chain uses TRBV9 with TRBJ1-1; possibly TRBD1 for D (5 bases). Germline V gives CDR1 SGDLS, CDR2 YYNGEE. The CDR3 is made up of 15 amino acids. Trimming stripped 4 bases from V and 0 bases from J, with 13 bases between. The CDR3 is CASSLDWGMNTEAFF. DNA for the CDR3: TGTGCCAGCAGCCTAGATTGGGGGATGAACACTGAAGCTTTCTTT.

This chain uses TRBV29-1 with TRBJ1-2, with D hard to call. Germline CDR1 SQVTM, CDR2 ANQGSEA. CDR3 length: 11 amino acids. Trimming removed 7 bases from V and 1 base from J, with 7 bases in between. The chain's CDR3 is CSGEFNYGYTF. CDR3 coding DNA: TGCAGCGGGGAATTTAACTATGGCTACACCTTC.

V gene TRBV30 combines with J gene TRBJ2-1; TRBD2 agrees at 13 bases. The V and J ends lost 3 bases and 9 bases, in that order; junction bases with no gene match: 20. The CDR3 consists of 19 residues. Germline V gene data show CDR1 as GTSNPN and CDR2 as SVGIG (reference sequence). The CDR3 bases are TGTGCCTGGAGGTCCCCGGGGACTAGCGGGACCGCCCGCAGGGGTGAGCAGTTCTTC. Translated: CAWRSPGTSGTARRGEQFF.

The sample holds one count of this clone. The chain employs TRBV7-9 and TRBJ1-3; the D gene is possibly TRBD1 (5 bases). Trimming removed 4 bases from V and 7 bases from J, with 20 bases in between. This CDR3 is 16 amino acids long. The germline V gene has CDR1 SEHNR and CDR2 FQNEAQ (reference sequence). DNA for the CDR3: TGTGCCAGCAGCTGGTATGTGGAGCAGAAGGGGAACACCATATATTTT. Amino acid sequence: CASSWYVEQKGNTIYF. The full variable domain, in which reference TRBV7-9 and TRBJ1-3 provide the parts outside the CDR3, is DTGVSQNPRHKITKRGQNVTFRCDPISEHNRLYWYRQTLGQGPEFLTYFQNEAQLEKSRLLSDRFSAERPKGSFSTLEIQRTEQGDSAMYLCASSWYVEQKGNTIYFGEGSWLTVV.

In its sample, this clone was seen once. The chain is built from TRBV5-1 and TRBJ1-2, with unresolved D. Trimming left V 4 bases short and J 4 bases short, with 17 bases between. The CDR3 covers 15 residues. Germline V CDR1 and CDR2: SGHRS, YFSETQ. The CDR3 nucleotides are TGCGCCAGCAGCCCGGGAGGAGCGGACCCCTATGGCTACACCTTC. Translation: CASSPGGADPYGYTF.

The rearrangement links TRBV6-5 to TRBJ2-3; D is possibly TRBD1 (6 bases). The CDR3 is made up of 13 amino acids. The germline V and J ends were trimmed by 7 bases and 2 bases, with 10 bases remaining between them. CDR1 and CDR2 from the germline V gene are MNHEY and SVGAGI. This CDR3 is CASTTGNTDTQYF. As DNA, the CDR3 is TGTGCCAGCACCACAGGGAACACAGATACGCAGTATTTT.

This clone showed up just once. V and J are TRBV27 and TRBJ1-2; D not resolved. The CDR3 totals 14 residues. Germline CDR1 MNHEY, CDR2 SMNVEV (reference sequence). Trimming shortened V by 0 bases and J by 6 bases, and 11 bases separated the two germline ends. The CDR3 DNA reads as TGTGCCAGCAGTTTATCCACAGCTTCGGATGGCTACACCTTC. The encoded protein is CASSLSTASDGYTF.

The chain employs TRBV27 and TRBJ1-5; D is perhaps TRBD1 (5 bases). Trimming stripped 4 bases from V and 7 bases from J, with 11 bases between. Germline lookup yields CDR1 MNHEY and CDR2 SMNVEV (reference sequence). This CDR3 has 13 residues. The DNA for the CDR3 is TGTGCCAGCAGTTCAGGGTCCGGGCAGCCCCAGCATTTT. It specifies CASSSGSGQPQHF.

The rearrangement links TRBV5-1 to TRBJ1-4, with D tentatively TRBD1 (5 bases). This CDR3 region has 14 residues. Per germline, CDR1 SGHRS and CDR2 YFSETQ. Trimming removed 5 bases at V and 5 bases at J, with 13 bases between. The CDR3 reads CASRGEAGNEKLFF. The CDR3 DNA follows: TGCGCCAGCAGGGGGGAGGCAGGGAATGAAAAACTGTTTTTT.

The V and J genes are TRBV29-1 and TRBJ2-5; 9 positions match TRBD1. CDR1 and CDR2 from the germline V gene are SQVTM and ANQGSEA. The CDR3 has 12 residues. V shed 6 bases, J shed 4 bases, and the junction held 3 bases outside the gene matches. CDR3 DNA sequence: TGCAGCGTCGGACAGGGGTTAGAGACCCAGTACTTC. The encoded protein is CSVGQGLETQYF.

In DNA form, the CDR3 reads TGTGCCAGCAGCTTAGAGGCTAGCGGGAGGGCCGTCGGGGAGCTGTTTTTT. Amino acids: CASSLEASGRAVGELFF. This chain connects TRBV7-2 to TRBJ2-2, with TRBD2 matching 12 bases. CDR1 and CDR2 (germline): SGHTA, FQGNSA. This CDR3 has 17 residues. The J segment lost 7 bases and the V segment lost 1 base, leaving 7 bases of the junction unmatched.

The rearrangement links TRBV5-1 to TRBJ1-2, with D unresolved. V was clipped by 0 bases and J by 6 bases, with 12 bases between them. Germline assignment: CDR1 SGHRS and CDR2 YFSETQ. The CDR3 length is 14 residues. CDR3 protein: CASSLAGPSDGYTF. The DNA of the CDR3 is TGCGCCAGCAGCTTGGCCGGGCCATCAGATGGCTACACCTTC.

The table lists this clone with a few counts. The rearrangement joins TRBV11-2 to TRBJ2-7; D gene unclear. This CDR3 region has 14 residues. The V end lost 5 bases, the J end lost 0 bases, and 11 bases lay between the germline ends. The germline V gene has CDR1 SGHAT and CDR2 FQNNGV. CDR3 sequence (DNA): TGTGCCAGCAGCGTGTCGGTGAGCTCCTACGAGCAGTACTTC. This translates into CASSVSVSSYEQYF.

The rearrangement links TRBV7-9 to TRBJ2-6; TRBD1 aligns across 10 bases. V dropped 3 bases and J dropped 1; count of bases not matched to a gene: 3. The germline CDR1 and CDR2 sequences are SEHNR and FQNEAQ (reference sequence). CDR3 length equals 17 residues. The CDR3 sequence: CASSFGTGVSGANVLTF. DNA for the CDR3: TGTGCCAGCAGCTTTGGGACAGGGGTTTCTGGGGCCAACGTCCTGACTTTC. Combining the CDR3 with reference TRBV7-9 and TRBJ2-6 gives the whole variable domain DTGVSQNPRHKITKRGQNVTFRCDPISEHNRLYWYRQTLGQGPEFLTYFQNEAQLEKSRLLSDRFSAERPKGSFSTLEIQRTEQGDSAMYLCASSFGTGVSGANVLTFGAGSRLTVL.

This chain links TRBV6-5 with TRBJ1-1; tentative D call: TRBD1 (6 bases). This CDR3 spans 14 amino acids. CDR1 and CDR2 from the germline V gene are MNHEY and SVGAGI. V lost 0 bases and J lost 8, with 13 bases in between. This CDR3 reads CASSYSRDRLEAFF. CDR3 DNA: TGTGCCAGCAGTTACTCGCGTGACAGGCTGGAAGCTTTCTTT.

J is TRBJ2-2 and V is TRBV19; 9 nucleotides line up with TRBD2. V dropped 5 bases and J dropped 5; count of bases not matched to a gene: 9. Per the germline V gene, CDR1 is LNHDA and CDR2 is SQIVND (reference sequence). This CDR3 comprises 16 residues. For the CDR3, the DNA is TGTGCCAGTAGTCCACGGGGCGGGAGGGGTACCGGGGAGCTGTTTTTT. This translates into CASSPRGGRGTGELFF.

The CDR3 spells CASRDGTDYNEQFF. CDR3 coding DNA: TGTGCCAGCAGAGACGGGACAGACTACAATGAGCAGTTCTTC. The chain links TRBV6-1 to TRBJ2-1, with 7 bases identical to TRBD1. The CDR3 totals 14 residues. The V segment lost 6 bases and the J segment 3 bases; nucleotides outside the gene matches: 5. Germline assignment: CDR1 MNHNS and CDR2 SASEGT.

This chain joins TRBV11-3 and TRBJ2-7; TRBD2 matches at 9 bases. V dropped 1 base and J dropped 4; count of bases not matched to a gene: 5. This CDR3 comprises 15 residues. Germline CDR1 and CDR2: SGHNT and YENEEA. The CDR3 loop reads CASSLGREGRYEQYF. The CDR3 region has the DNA TGTGCCAGCAGCTTAGGGCGGGAGGGCCGGTACGAGCAGTACTTC.

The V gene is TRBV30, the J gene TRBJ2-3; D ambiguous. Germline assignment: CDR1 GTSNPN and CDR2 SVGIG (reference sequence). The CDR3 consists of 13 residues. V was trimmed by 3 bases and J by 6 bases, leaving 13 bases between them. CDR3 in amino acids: CAWSLGKGDTQYF. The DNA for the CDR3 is TGTGCCTGGAGCCTTGGGAAGGGCGATACGCAGTATTTT.

CDR3 amino acids: CASSPLKRDYLRTGELFF. The CDR3, as DNA: TGTGCCAGCAGCCCACTAAAGCGGGACTACCTCCGCACCGGGGAGCTGTTTTTT. The chain recombines TRBV7-2 with TRBJ2-2; 7 nucleotides line up with TRBD2. Germline CDR1 and CDR2: SGHTA and FQGNSA. This CDR3 spans 18 amino acids. The V gene end was trimmed by 5 bases and the J gene end by 4 bases; junction bases not matched to a gene: 16.

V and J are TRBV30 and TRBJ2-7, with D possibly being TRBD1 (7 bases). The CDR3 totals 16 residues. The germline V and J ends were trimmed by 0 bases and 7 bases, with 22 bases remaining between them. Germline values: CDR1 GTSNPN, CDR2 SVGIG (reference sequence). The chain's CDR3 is CAWSVFGAGGKREQYF. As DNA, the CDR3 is TGTGCCTGGAGTGTATTTGGGGCAGGGGGGAAGAGGGAGCAGTACTTC.